What follows describes a single TCR beta chain. This clonotype was detected only a few times. What this receptor recognizes is not known. Base-call qualities are not available, and no considerably larger clone is one nucleotide away. This sample stems from a study of T cell repertoires in cytomegalovirus infection (dated by TCRdb to the late 2010s). As for the study more broadly: Alongside well-studied HLA-B-restricted epitopes, the peptide stimulations were aimed at recently identified HLA-C-restricted CMV epitopes, whose presentation resists viral immunomodulation. Because public TCR beta signatures pointed to carriage of CMV infection together with the matching HLA type, the HLA type of each donor mattered for the analysis.

The treatment or condition label corresponds to: in vitro stimulation with specific CMV peptide epitopes to enrich CMV-specific T cells. Paper-wide results and their limitations: In both this cohort and an independent approximately 370-donor cohort, the cumulative frequency of public TCR beta family members distinguished carriers of CMV infection plus the relevant HLA type. The ex vivo response was dominated by HLA-C-restricted CMV-specific TCR beta clonotypes, and the single most frequent clonotype in two of eight donors was supplied by these HLA-C-restricted clonotypes.

From its cysteine to its phenylalanine, the CDR3 spans 14 amino acids. The kept DNA is CDR3 alone, 42 bases in frame from the first base. V loses 0 bases at its end and J loses 3 bases; junction bases beyond the gene matches: 1. CDR1 and CDR2 are read off the germline V gene as WSHSY and SAAADI. Sequencing was performed on an Illumina HiSeq 1500. TCRdb trimmed the raw reads at Q25, called clones with MiXCR and kept productive beta chains. Duplicate CDR3 protein sequences are folded into a single record with the most common DNA and genes. This sample comprises some 940,000 distinct CDR3 sequences, approximately 31% of them detected only once. The biggest ten clones account for around an eighth of the sample.

The sample consisted of cultured CD8+ T cells from PBMCs, taken from culture after CMV antigen stimulation. The chain links TRBV10-2 with TRBJ1-2, and 7 junctional nucleotides match TRBD1. The TCR was taken from a human donor in good health (CMV status not recorded). Some clones in this sample may be carry-over from other donors' samples. The DNA sequence follows: TGCGCCAGCAGTGAGTCAGGGGGCGACTATGGCTACACCTTC. Translation gives CASSESGGDYGYTF.